This T cell receptor beta chain was observed in a study of radiation and T cells in renal cell carcinoma. Study observations and caveats: Pretreatment tumor biopsies were lacking, so baseline clonotypes are unknown.

Note on this clone: Its antigen remains unidentified.

V lost 2 bases and J lost 4, with 14 bases in between. The germline gives CDR1 KGHSH, CDR2 LQKENI. The CDR3 spans 16 residues. Stated time point: blood 2 weeks post-SBRT. As for treatment: 15 Gy SBRT to primary tumor, nephrectomy 4 weeks later. Clones were sequenced by immunoSEQ multiplex PCR, and TCRdb holds only the in-frame ones, with some missing. The repertoire includes some 72,000 clones, roughly 82% of them detected once, and almost 6% sits in the top ten. The starting material was blood, obtained from a patient whose treatment included radiotherapy and nephrectomy. The chain employs TRBV18 and TRBJ2-2; D unresolved. The origin of this receptor is a man in his fifties or sixties with renal cell carcinoma. The CDR3 protein is CASSPTFNRFTGELFF. The CDR3, as DNA: TGTGCCAGCTCACCAACCTTCAATCGATTCACCGGGGAGCTGTTTTTT.